This passage covers 19 T cell receptor beta chains from one sample sequenced in a study of prognosis after radiotherapy for stage I lung cancer. From genomic DNA, TCR beta CDR3 was amplified by two-round multiplex PCR. For every TRBV and TRBJ gene, a specific primer was used in first-round PCR. One entry per CDR3 protein results from TCRdb running MiXCR on the multiplex PCR reads. The sample has roughly 26,000 distinct CDR3 sequences, approximately 29% seen once. The sample was PBMCs, taken before or after stereotactic body radiation therapy (not recorded which). The receptors derive from a donor aged 50 or older with non-small cell lung cancer.

This clonotype occurred many times. This chain uses TRBV2 with TRBJ2-1; 14 bases are shared with TRBD2. The CDR3 covers 14 residues. V was clipped by 7 bases and J by 7 bases; unmatched bases: 3. Germline loops: CDR1 SNHLY, CDR2 FYNNEI. The CDR3 region is CASTGTSGSNEQFF. Here the CDR3 DNA reads TGTGCCAGCACCGGGACTAGCGGGAGTAATGAGCAGTTCTTC.

This clonotype was recorded at least ten times. The rearrangement uses TRBV2 and TRBJ1-2; no definite D call. V gave up 3 bases and J gave up 8 bases, with 16 bases separating them. There are 14 residues in the CDR3. Germline values: CDR1 SNHLY, CDR2 FYNNEI. CDR3 nucleotides: TGTGCCAGCAGTGACCAAGAAGGGTTGGGAGGCTACACCTTC. It codes for CASSDQEGLGGYTF.

A word on this clonotype: A clone one base away is much larger, so this may be a read error. The V and J genes are TRBV9 and TRBJ2-3; no clear D. The CDR3 has 14 residues. From germline, CDR1 is SGDLS and CDR2 YYNGEE. The CDR3 DNA is TGTGTCAGCAGCGTAGAACAGCGCACAGATACGCAGTATTTT. Encoded protein: CVSSVEQRTDTQYF.

This chain uses TRBV30 with TRBJ2-7; D is unclear. Looked up from germline, CDR1 is GTSNPN and CDR2 is SVGIG (reference sequence). The germline V and J ends were trimmed by 2 bases and 9 bases, with 14 bases remaining between them. The CDR3 has 12 amino acids. The CDR3 here is CAWSSPLRWQYF. The CDR3 nucleotides read TGTGCCTGGAGTTCCCCCCTTCGGTGGCAGTACTTC. The entire variable domain, with the rest obtained from reference TRBV30 and TRBJ2-7, is as follows: SQTIHQWPATLVQPVGSPLSLECTVEGTSNPNLYWYRQAAGRGLQLLFYSVGIGQISSEVPQNLSASRPQDRQFILSSKKLLLSDSGFYLCAWSSPLRWQYFGPGTRLTVT.

There are many counts of this clonotype. This chain links TRBV11-2 with TRBJ2-2; 8 nucleotides align to TRBD2. The CDR3 is 15 residues long. The germline V gene has CDR1 SGHAT and CDR2 FQNNGV. J gave up 6 bases and V 5 bases, and 8 bases lay outside the gene matches. The CDR3 reads CASSRGTSSSGELFF. In nucleotides, the CDR3 is TGTGCCAGCAGCCGCGGGACTAGTAGCTCCGGGGAGCTGTTTTTT. Full variable domain (rest looked up from reference TRBV11-2 and TRBJ2-2): EAGVAQSPRYKIIEKRQSVAFWCNPISGHATLYWYQQILGQGPKLLIQFQNNGVVDDSQLPKDRFSAERLKGVDSTLKIQPAKLEDSAVYLCASSRGTSSSGELFFGEGSRLTVL.

The chain joins TRBV6-1 to TRBJ2-1; D uncertain. Germline V lookup: CDR1 MNHNS, CDR2 SASEGT. This CDR3 has 14 amino acids. The ends were cut back, 11 bases at V and 6 bases at J, with 20 bases in the middle. The CDR3 DNA sequence: TGTGCCGGAGCGCGTCTTACCATTCCCAATGAGCAGTTCTTC. It translates to CAGARLTIPNEQFF.

As concerns this clonotype: A much larger clone lies one base from this, so it may be a read error. V is TRBV4-1 and J is TRBJ2-5; no clear D gene. This CDR3 contains 14 residues. V lost 4 bases and J 1 base, leaving 10 bases between the germline ends. Germline V gives CDR1 MGHRA, CDR2 YSYEKL. CDR3 loop: CASSPSLVQETQYF. The CDR3 DNA sequence: TGCGCCAGCAGCCCGTCCTTGGTCCAAGAGACCCAGTACTTC.

The V gene is TRBV5-6, the J gene TRBJ2-4; 10 nucleotides line up with TRBD1. CDR3 length: 15 amino acids. V dropped 3 bases and J dropped 1; count of bases not matched to a gene: 1. Germline CDR1 SGHDT, CDR2 YYEEEE. The CDR3 nucleotides are TGTGCCAGCAGCTGGACAGGGGGGGCCAAAAACATTCAGTACTTC. This gives the protein CASSWTGGAKNIQYF.

This clonotype was detected ten times or more. J is TRBJ1-1 and V is TRBV12-3 or TRBV12-4; D unclear. Trimming took 6 bases from V and 6 from J, leaving 14 bases between them. The CDR3 is 13 residues long. The CDR3 DNA reads TGTGCCAGCAGGACACTTCGAGGCCCTGAAGCTTTCTTT. Protein sequence: CASRTLRGPEAFF.

This clonotype was seen ten or more times. The chain employs TRBV7-3 and TRBJ2-3; D unclear. The CDR3 loop spans 13 amino acids. The V and J ends lost 4 bases and 4 bases respectively, with 9 bases between them. CDR1 and CDR2 from the germline V gene are SGHTA and FQGTGA. CDR3 sequence (DNA): TGTGCCAGCAGCTCCCTTGGGCCAGATACGCAGTATTTT. This gives the protein CASSSLGPDTQYF.

Ten or more counts support this clonotype. At one of its ends the junction is not consistent with the germline gene, which may arise from a read error. J is TRBJ1-6 and V is TRBV6-4; 7 bases fit TRBD1. Germline assignment: CDR1 MRHNA and CDR2 SNTAGT. The CDR3 is 14 amino acids. The DNA of the CDR3 is TGTGCCAGCAGTTACTCAGGGGGGGAGTCACCCCTCCACTTT. It specifies CASSYSGGESPLHF.

This clonotype was recorded at least ten times. The chain carries TRBV2 and TRBJ1-1; D perhaps matches TRBD1 (5 bases). CDR1 is SNHLY, CDR2 FYNNEI, per germline. V was clipped by 3 bases and J by 4 bases, with 12 bases between them. The CDR3 covers 14 residues. The chain's CDR3 is CASSDGTRGTEAFF. In nucleotides, the CDR3 is TGTGCCAGCAGTGACGGGACCCGGGGCACTGAAGCTTTCTTT.

The chain carries TRBV27 and TRBJ2-4; TRBD2 matches at 10 bases. Germline values: CDR1 MNHEY, CDR2 SMNVEV (reference sequence). CDR3 size: 18 residues. J gave up 1 base and V 2 bases, and 8 bases lay outside the gene matches. CDR3 protein: CASSLIGPAGGAKNIQYF. The CDR3 nucleotides are TGTGCCAGCAGTTTAATCGGGCCAGCGGGAGGGGCCAAAAACATTCAGTACTTC.

Worth noting for this clonotype: With only one base between it and a far larger clone, this is likely a read error. The J gene is TRBJ2-1, the V gene TRBV6-2 or TRBV6-3, with TRBD2 identical over 8 bases. Germline loops: CDR1 MNHEY, CDR2 SVGEGT. CDR3 length equals 15 residues. CDR3 protein: CATTTSGGSYNEQSF. Here the CDR3 DNA reads TGTGCCACCACGACCAGCGGGGGTTCCTACAATGAGCAGTCCTTC.

This clonotype was detected only once. The V call is TRBV28, the J call TRBJ1-5, with unresolved D. Trimming cost V 8 bases and J 3 bases, with 11 bases left between them. The CDR3 is made up of 13 amino acids. Germline CDR1 is MDHEN and CDR2 is SYDVKM. The CDR3 DNA is TGTGCCAGCGCCGAAACGGCCAATCAGCCCCAGCATTTT. It specifies CASAETANQPQHF.

This clonotype was recorded many times. The genes are TRBV20-1 and TRBJ1-1, with D maybe TRBD1 (5 bases). Germline lookup yields CDR1 DFQATT and CDR2 SNEGSKA (reference sequence). Trimming removed 6 bases at V and 4 bases at J, with 15 bases between. The CDR3 has 13 residues. This CDR3 is CSARPGTSTEAFF. The CDR3 nucleotides read TGCAGTGCAAGGCCCGGGACGAGCACTGAAGCTTTCTTT.

To note about this clonotype: At one end the junction does not follow the germline gene, possibly because of a read error. The chain has TRBV12-3 or TRBV12-4 and TRBJ2-1, with D maybe TRBD2 (5 bases). The CDR3 loop spans 12 amino acids. In nucleotides, the CDR3 is TGTGCCAGCAGGTTTTCTAGCAATGAGCAGTTTTTC. It codes for CASRFSSNEQFF.

This clonotype was detected many times. The chain joins TRBV20-1 to TRBJ2-1, with 13 positions matching TRBD2. The CDR3 spans 14 residues. In germline, CDR1 is DFQATT, CDR2 SNEGSKA (reference sequence). Trimming took 2 bases from V and 7 from J; bases not matched to a gene: 2. CDR3 sequence reads: CSARRLAGGNEQFF. The CDR3 region has the DNA TGCAGTGCTAGAAGACTAGCGGGAGGTAATGAGCAGTTCTTC.

By proportion, this clonotype is medium-sized (0.01 to 0.1%). V and J are TRBV7-2 and TRBJ2-7; 7 bases are shared with TRBD1. The CDR3 runs to 16 residues. J lost 1 base, V lost 5 bases, and 11 bases had no gene match. Germline loops: CDR1 SGHTA, CDR2 FQGNSA. CDR3 bases: TGTGCCAGCAGCCGTCCTCGGGACAGACCTTCCTACGAGCAGTACTTC. Its translation is CASSRPRDRPSYEQYF.